The 21 T cell receptor beta chains listed next were all sequenced from one sample in a study of blood T cell repertoires in COVID-19. Method: immunoSEQ multiplex PCR; TCRdb's copy keeps in-frame clones and lacks some. Here the sample spans approximately 50,000 clones, more than 75% being singletons. The specimen sequenced was peripheral blood. These receptors were obtained from a man between 45 and 60 years old with active or convalescent COVID-19.

With respect to this clone: A read error may be the cause here, since a much bigger clone is one base away. CDR3 DNA: TGTGCCCGCCAAGGGGGGGCGGGGGTGGGAGCTTTCTTT. As protein: CARQGGAGVGAFF. The chain carries TRBV19 and TRBJ1-1; tentative D call: TRBD1 (6 bases). V was pared by 11 bases and J by 10 bases, with 23 bases between. Germline V gives CDR1 LNHDA, CDR2 SQIVND (reference sequence). The CDR3 is 13 amino acids.

V and J are TRBV4-1 and TRBJ2-3; D might be TRBD2 (5 bases). CDR3 size: 14 residues. Trimming stripped 1 base from V and 5 bases from J, with 10 bases between. Germline loops: CDR1 MGHRA, CDR2 YSYEKL. The CDR3: CASSQVEGVDTQYF. The CDR3 DNA is TGCGCCAGCAGCCAAGTCGAGGGTGTAGATACGCAGTATTTT.

The J gene is TRBJ2-1, the V gene TRBV27; 8 bases fit TRBD1. The V and J ends lost 1 base and 6 bases, in that order; junction bases with no gene match: 5. The CDR3 has 15 residues. Germline lookup yields CDR1 MNHEY and CDR2 SMNVEV (reference sequence). CDR3 region: CASSLYDRGINEQFF. The CDR3 nucleotides are TGTGCCAGCAGTTTATACGACAGGGGAATCAATGAGCAGTTCTTC.

The chain employs TRBV19 and TRBJ2-1, with unresolved D. CDR1 LNHDA and CDR2 SQIVND come from the germline V gene (reference sequence). The CDR3 has 16 residues. Trimming cost V 3 bases and J 0 bases, with 12 bases left between them. CDR3 loop: CASSMWSASSYNEQFF. As DNA, the CDR3 is TGTGCCAGTAGTATGTGGAGCGCGAGCTCCTACAATGAGCAGTTCTTC.

The gene calls are TRBV4-1 and TRBJ2-5; 8 bases align to TRBD1. From germline, CDR1 is MGHRA and CDR2 YSYEKL. With V trimmed by 0 bases and J by 5 bases, 8 bases remained unmatched. The CDR3 covers 16 residues. Here the CDR3 DNA reads TGCGCCAGCAGCCAAGATCCCGGACAGGGCTGGGAGACCCAGTACTTC. This gives the protein CASSQDPGQGWETQYF.

The chain employs TRBV11-1 and TRBJ2-3; 8 positions agree with TRBD2. V dropped 6 bases and J dropped 5; count of bases not matched to a gene: 13. CDR1 is SGHAT, CDR2 FQDESV, per germline (reference sequence). The CDR3 is 16 residues long. This CDR3 is CASRRGGLYTRDTQYF. CDR3 sequence (DNA): TGTGCCAGCAGGCGCGGGGGGCTCTATACCAGAGATACGCAGTATTTT. The whole variable domain, filled in from reference TRBV11-1 and TRBJ2-3, reads EAEVAQSPRYKITEKSQAVAFWCDPISGHATLYWYRQILGQGPELLVQFQDESVVDDSQLPKDRFSAERLKGVDSTLKIQPAELGDSAMYLCASRRGGLYTRDTQYFGPGTRLTVL.

The chain uses TRBV5-1 and TRBJ2-3; weak D call: TRBD2 (5 bases). The V and J ends lost 1 base and 3 bases respectively, with 12 bases between them. Germline V lookup: CDR1 SGHRS, CDR2 YFSETQ. The CDR3 is 15 amino acids. CDR3 amino acids: CASSLRGKITDTQYF. The DNA of the CDR3 is TGCGCCAGCAGCTTGCGAGGGAAAATAACAGATACGCAGTATTTT.

The gene calls are TRBV10-2 and TRBJ1-2; unclear D gene. CDR3 length: 12 residues. V lost 4 bases to trimming and J lost 3 bases, with 6 bases between them. Germline V gene sequence: CDR1 WSHSY, CDR2 SAAADI. CDR3 sequence: CASSGVYYGYTF. CDR3 DNA sequence: TGCGCCAGCAGTGGAGTTTACTATGGCTACACCTTC.

V and J are TRBV5-1 and TRBJ1-1; D unclear. This CDR3 has 13 residues. Germline V gives CDR1 SGHRS, CDR2 YFSETQ. V was shortened by 6 bases and J by 3 bases, with 12 bases between the two germline ends. CDR3 sequence (DNA): TGCGCCAGCACGCCCTCGCGGGACACTGAAGCTTTCTTT. Translating gives CASTPSRDTEAFF.

The chain joins TRBV6-1 to TRBJ1-5; 7 nucleotides match TRBD1. The V and J ends lost 0 bases and 6 bases, in that order; junction bases with no gene match: 8. The CDR3 covers 16 residues. Germline CDR1 reads MNHNS; CDR2 reads SASEGT. CDR3 sequence: CASSEANTGVRQPQHF. CDR3 coding DNA: TGTGCCAGCAGTGAAGCTAACACAGGGGTCCGTCAGCCCCAGCATTTT.

In the case of this clone: Other nucleotide sequences in the sample specify the same CDR3. This rearrangement joins TRBV2 to TRBJ2-5; D is uncertain. Trimming shortened V by 6 bases and J by 5 bases, and 7 bases separated the two germline ends. The CDR3 runs 11 residues. Looked up from germline, CDR1 is SNHLY and CDR2 is FYNNEI. The CDR3 nucleotides are TGTGCCAGCAGCGAACAGGAGACCCAGTACTTC. It encodes CASSEQETQYF.

The chain carries TRBV2 and TRBJ1-5, with no clear D. The CDR3 runs to 14 residues. Germline V gives CDR1 SNHLY, CDR2 FYNNEI. Trimming took 7 bases from V and 5 from J, leaving 15 bases between them. The CDR3 DNA reads as TGTGCCAGCACCGAGAGGAGGGCTTATCAGCCCCAGCATTTT. Residues: CASTERRAYQPQHF.

V usage is TRBV5-4 and J usage is TRBJ2-1; tentative D call: TRBD2 (5 bases). CDR1 and CDR2 from the germline V gene are SGHNT and YYREEE (reference sequence). The CDR3 consists of 15 residues. With 5 bases removed from V and 0 bases from J, the gap between germline ends came to 12 bases. The CDR3 region is CASRRGLSSYNEQFF. CDR3 in DNA: TGTGCCAGCAGGCGCGGGCTAAGCTCCTACAATGAGCAGTTCTTC.

This chain uses TRBV2 with TRBJ2-7; tentatively, D is TRBD2 (6 bases). Trimming pared 4 bases from V and 7 bases from J, leaving 14 bases between. The CDR3 is 13 amino acids. From germline, CDR1 is SNHLY and CDR2 FYNNEI. CDR3 coding DNA: TGTGCCAGCAGTGCGGGGGTAACGGGTGAGCAGTACTTC. Its translation is CASSAGVTGEQYF.

This chain links TRBV19 with TRBJ1-2; possible D gene TRBD1, 5 bases. The germline V gene has CDR1 LNHDA and CDR2 SQIVND (reference sequence). With 6 bases removed from V and 0 bases from J, the gap between germline ends came to 14 bases. The CDR3 consists of 15 residues. CDR3 sequence (DNA): TGTGCCAGTAGCCCCGATTGGGGGGCTAACTATGGCTACACCTTC. The encoded protein is CASSPDWGANYGYTF.

The V call is TRBV6-2 or TRBV6-3, the J call TRBJ1-1, with a tentative D call TRBD1 (5 bases). CDR1 is MNHEY, CDR2 SVGEGT, per germline. V was pared by 2 bases and J by 5 bases, with 12 bases between. The CDR3 runs 14 residues. CDR3 DNA sequence: TGTGCCAGCAGTTACAGTCAGGGTGGGACTGAAGCTTTCTTT. Protein: CASSYSQGGTEAFF.

The chain is built from TRBV23-1 and TRBJ2-1, with 8 bases aligning to TRBD2. TRBV23-1 qualifies as an ORF whose function is uncertain. The trim removed 4 bases at V and 4 bases at J, leaving 6 bases unmatched. This CDR3 spans 15 amino acids. The DNA for the CDR3 is TGCGCCAGCAGTCTAGCGGGGAAAAAATACAATGAGCAGTTCTTC. The encoded protein is CASSLAGKKYNEQFF.

In this sample, this clone turned up once. Other DNA sequences from this sample encode an identical CDR3 as well. The chain combines TRBV19 with TRBJ1-2; D gene uncertain. Trimming stripped 5 bases from V and 8 bases from J, with 12 bases between. There are 12 residues in the CDR3. From germline, CDR1 is LNHDA and CDR2 SQIVND (reference sequence). CDR3 sequence reads: CASSYREGGYTF. Written as DNA, the CDR3 is TGTGCCAGTAGTTACCGGGAGGGCGGCTACACCTTC.

V gene TRBV5-4 combines with J gene TRBJ2-1; 9 nucleotides align to TRBD2. V lost 6 bases to trimming and J lost 6 bases; unmatched junction nucleotides: 10. Per germline, CDR1 SGHNT and CDR2 YYREEE (reference sequence). The CDR3 runs to 15 residues. The CDR3 protein is CASTLGREGFNEQFF. The CDR3 DNA reads as TGTGCCAGCACGCTGGGGCGGGAGGGCTTCAATGAGCAGTTCTTC. The complete variable domain, with remaining parts taken from reference TRBV5-4 and TRBJ2-1, reads ETGVTQSPTHLIKTRGQQVTLRCSSQSGHNTVSWYQQALGQGPQFIFQYYREEENGRGNFPPRFSGLQFPNYSSELNVNALELDDSALYLCASTLGREGFNEQFFGPGTRLTVL.

CDR3 sequence (DNA): TGTGCCAGCAGCCAGGGGGGGTCTCGTGGTAGCGGGAGGTATTTGACCCAGTACTTC. Residues: CASSQGGSRGSGRYLTQYF. The chain uses TRBV3-1 (or the pseudogene TRBV3-2) and TRBJ2-5, with 10 bases matching TRBD2. V was pared by 3 bases and J by 7 bases, with 20 bases of the junction left unmatched. Germline-derived CDR1 and CDR2 are LGHDT and YNNKEL (reference sequence). The CDR3 loop spans 19 amino acids.

The V gene is TRBV19, the J gene TRBJ2-2; 10 nucleotides align to TRBD1. Trimming at V came to 4 bases and at J to 2 bases, leaving 1 base not matched to a gene. CDR1 and CDR2 from the germline V gene are LNHDA and SQIVND (reference sequence). CDR3 size: 15 residues. The DNA for the CDR3 is TGTGCCAGTAGTAGGACAGGGGGAAACACCGGGGAGCTGTTTTTT. Translated, it gives CASSRTGGNTGELFF.